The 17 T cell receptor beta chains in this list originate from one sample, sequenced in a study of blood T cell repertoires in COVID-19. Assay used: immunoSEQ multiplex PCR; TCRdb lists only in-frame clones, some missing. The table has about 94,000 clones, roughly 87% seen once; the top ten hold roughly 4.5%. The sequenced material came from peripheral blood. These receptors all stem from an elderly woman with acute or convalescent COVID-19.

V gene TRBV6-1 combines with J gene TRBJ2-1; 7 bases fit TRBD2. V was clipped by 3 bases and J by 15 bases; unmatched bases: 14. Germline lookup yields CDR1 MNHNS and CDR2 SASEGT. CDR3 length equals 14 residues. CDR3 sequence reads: CASSDPLGREHRFF. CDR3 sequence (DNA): TGTGCCAGCAGTGATCCCCTTGGGCGGGAGCATCGGTTCTTC.

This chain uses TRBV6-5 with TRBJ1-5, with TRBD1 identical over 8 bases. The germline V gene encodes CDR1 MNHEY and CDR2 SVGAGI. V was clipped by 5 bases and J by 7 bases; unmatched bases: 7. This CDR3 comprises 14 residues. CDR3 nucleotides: TGTGCCAGCAGTCCTAGGGACAGGAGGCAGCCCCAGCATTTT. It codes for CASSPRDRRQPQHF.

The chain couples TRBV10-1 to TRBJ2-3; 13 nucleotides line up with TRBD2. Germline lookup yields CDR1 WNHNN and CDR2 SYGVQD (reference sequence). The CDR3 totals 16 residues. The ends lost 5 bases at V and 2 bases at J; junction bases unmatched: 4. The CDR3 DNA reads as TGCGCCAGCAGTCCTGGGACTAGCGGGGCCACAGATACGCAGTATTTT. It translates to CASSPGTSGATDTQYF.

CDR3 residues: CASSLNARQSTDTQYF. The DNA for the CDR3 is TGTGCCAGCAGCTTGAATGCCCGACAGAGCACAGATACGCAGTATTTT. The chain recombines TRBV5-4 with TRBJ2-3, with D tentatively TRBD1 (5 bases). Germline V lookup: CDR1 SGHNT, CDR2 YYREEE (reference sequence). The V end lost 1 base, the J end lost 0 bases, and 12 bases lay between the germline ends. The CDR3 extends over 16 amino acids.

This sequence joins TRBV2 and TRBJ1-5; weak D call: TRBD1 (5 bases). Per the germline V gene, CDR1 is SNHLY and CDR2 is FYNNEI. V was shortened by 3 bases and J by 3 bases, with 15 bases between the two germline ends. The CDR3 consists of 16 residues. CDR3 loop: CASSDYGAAYNQPQHF. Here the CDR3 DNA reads TGTGCCAGCAGTGACTATGGGGCAGCATACAATCAGCCCCAGCATTTT.

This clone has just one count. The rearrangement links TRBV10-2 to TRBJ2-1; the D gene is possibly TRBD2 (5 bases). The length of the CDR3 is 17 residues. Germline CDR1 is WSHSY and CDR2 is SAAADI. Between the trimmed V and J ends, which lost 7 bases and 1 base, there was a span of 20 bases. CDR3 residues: CASTDQVLAKSYNEQFF. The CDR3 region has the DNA TGCGCCAGCACCGACCAAGTCCTAGCCAAGTCCTACAATGAGCAGTTCTTC.

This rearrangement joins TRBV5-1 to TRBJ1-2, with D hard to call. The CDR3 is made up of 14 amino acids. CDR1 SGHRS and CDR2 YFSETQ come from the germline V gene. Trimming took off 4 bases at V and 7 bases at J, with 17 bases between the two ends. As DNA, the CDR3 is TGCGCCAGCAGCCAGGATGGGAGGGTGTCTGGCTACACCTTC. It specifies CASSQDGRVSGYTF.

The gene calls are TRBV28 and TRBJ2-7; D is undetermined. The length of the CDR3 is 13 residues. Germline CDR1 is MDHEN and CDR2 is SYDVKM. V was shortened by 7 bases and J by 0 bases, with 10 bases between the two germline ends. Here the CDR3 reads CASTGYASYEQYF. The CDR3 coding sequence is TGTGCCAGCACCGGGTACGCCTCCTACGAGCAGTACTTC.

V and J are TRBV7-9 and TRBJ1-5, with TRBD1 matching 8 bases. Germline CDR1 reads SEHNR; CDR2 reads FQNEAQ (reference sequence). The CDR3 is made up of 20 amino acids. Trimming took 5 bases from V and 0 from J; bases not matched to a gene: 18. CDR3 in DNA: TGTGCCAGCAGCCGGGAGGGCAGGGGGCGCGAGGGGTATAGCAATCAGCCCCAGCATTTT. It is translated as CASSREGRGREGYSNQPQHF.

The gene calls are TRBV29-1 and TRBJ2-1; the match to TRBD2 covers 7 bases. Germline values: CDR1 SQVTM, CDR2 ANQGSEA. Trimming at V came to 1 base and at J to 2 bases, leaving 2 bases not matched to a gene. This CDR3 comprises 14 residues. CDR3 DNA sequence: TGCAGCGTTGAAGTGGGGGGGACCTACAATGAGCAGTTCTTC. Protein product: CSVEVGGTYNEQFF.

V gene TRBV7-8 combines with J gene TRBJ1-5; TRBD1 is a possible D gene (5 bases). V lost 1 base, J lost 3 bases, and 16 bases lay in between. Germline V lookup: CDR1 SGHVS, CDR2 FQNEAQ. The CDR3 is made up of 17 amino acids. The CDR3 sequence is CASSLVPQGRNNQPQHF. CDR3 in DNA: TGTGCCAGCAGCTTAGTACCCCAGGGTAGGAACAATCAGCCCCAGCATTTT.

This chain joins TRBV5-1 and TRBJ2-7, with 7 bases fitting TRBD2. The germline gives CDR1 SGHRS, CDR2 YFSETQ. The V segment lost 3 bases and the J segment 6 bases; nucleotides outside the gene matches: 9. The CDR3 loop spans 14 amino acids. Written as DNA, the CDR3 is TGCGCCAGCAGCTCGACGGGAGGCGGCGGCGAGCAGTACTTC. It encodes CASSSTGGGGEQYF.

CDR3 bases: TGTGCCAGCAGTTATCGACAGGGCACTGAAGCTTTCTTT. Translation: CASSYRQGTEAFF. V is TRBV6-5 and J is TRBJ1-1; 7 bases match TRBD1. Germline trimming cut 3 bases from V and 4 bases from J; bases unmatched to any gene: 2. CDR3 length: 13 residues. Germline assignment: CDR1 MNHEY and CDR2 SVGAGI.

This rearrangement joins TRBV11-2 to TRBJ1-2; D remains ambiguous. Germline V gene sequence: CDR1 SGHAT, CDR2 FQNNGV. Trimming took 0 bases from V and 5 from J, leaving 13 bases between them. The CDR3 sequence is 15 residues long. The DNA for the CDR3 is TGTGCCAGCAGCTTAGATGTCGGGGTACGGTATGGCTACACCTTC. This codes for CASSLDVGVRYGYTF.

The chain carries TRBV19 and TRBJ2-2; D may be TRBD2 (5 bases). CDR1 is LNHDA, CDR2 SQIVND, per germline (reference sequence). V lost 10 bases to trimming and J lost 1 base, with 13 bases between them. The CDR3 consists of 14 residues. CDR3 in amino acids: CATALGGNTGELFF. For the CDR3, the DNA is TGTGCCACCGCGCTCGGAGGGAACACCGGGGAGCTGTTTTTT.

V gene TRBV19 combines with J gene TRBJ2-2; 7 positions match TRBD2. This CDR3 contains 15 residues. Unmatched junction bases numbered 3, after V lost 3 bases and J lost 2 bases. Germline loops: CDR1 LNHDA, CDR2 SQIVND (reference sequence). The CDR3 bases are TGTGCCAGTAGTATTAGCGGGCTAAACACCGGGGAGCTGTTTTTT. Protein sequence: CASSISGLNTGELFF.

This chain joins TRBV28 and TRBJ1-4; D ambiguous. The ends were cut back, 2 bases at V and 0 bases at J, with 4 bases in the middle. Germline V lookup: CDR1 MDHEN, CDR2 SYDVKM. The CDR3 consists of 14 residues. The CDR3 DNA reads TGTGCCAGCAGTTTAACGGCAACTAATGAAAAACTGTTTTTT. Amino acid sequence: CASSLTATNEKLFF.